This T cell receptor (beta chain) was captured by sequencing in a study of metastatic and nonmetastatic thyroid tumors. Looking at the study overall: Patients with malignant and benign thyroid disease provided blood and tumor or nodule tissue, whose repertoires were compared.

Germline CDR1 KGHSH, CDR2 LQKENI. This CDR3 has 17 amino acids. J was trimmed by 4 bases and V by 1 base; bases with no gene match: 9. This clone occurred many times. Before thyroid surgery, none of the patients had received any treatment. Original processing methods: The study built a papillary thyroid cancer distant-metastasis classifier from CDR3 differences across clinicopathological groups. TCRdb re-processed the PCR reads through MiXCR. The V and J calls shown here were made by TCRdb, not taken from the authors' results. The sample carries 20,000 to 30,000 clones, approximately 12% recorded once.

This chain connects TRBV18 to TRBJ2-2; 7 positions agree with TRBD2. The sample comprised blood. This TCR was recovered from a female donor with papillary thyroid cancer or a benign thyroid nodule (not recorded which). Some clones in this sample may be carry-over from other donors' samples. In DNA, the CDR3 is TGTGCCAGCTCACCACAATTGGAACTAGCGACCACCGGGGAGCTGTTTTTT. It yields the protein CASSPQLELATTGELFF.